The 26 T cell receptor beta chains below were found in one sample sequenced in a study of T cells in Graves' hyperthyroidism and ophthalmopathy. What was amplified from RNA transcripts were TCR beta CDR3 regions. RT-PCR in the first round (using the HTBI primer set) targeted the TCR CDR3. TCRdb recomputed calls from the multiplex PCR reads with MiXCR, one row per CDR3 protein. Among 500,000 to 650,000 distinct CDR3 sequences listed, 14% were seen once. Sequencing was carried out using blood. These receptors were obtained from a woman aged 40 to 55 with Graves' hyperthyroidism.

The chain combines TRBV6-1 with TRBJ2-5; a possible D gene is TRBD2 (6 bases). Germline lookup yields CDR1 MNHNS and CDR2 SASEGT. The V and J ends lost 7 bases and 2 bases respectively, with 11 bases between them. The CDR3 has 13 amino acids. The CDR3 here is CASKLGGQETQYF. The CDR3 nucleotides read TGTGCCAGCAAGCTCGGGGGACAAGAGACCCAGTACTTC.

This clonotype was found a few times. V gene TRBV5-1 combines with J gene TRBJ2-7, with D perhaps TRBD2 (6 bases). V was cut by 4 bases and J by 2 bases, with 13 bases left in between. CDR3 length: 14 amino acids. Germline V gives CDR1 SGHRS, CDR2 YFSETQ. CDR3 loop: CASSPEGRTYEQYF. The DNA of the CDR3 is TGCGCCAGCAGCCCGGAGGGTAGGACCTACGAGCAGTACTTC. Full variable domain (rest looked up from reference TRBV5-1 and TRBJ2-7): KAGVTQTPRYLIKTRGQQVTLSCSPISGHRSVSWYQQTPGQGLQFLFEYFSETQRNKGNFPGRFSGRQFSNSRSEMNVSTLELGDSALYLCASSPEGRTYEQYFGPGTRLTVT.

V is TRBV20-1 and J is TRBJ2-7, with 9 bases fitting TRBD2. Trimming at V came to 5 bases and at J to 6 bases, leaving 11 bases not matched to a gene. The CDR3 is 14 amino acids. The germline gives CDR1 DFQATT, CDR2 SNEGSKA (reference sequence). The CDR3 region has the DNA TGCAGTGCTCCCGGGACTAGCAATCTTCGCGAGCAGTACTTC. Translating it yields CSAPGTSNLREQYF.

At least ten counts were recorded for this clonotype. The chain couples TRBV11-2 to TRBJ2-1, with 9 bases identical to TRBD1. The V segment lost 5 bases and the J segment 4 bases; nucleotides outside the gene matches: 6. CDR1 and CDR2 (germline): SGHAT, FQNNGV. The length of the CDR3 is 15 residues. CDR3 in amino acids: CASSPGQGTYNEQFF. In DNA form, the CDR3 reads TGTGCCAGCAGCCCCGGACAGGGGACTTACAATGAGCAGTTCTTC.

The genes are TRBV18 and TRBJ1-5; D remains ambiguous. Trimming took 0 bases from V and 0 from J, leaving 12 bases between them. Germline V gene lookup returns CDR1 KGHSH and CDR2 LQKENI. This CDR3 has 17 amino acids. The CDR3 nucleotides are TGTGCCAGCTCACCACCGTCGGGCGGCCATAGCAATCAGCCCCAGCATTTT. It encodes CASSPPSGGHSNQPQHF.

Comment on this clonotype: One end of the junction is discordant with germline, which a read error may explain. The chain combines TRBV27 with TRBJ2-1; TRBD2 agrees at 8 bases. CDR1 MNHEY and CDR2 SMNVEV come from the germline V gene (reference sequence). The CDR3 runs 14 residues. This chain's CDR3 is CASSVAGPYSEQFF. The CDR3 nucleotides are TGTGCCAGCAGTGTAGCGGGGCCTTACAGTGAGCAGTTCTTC.

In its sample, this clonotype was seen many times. CDR3 in DNA: TGCAGTGCTAGAGATCCTTTTGCGGGGGGCACAGATACGCAGTATTTT. Protein: CSARDPFAGGTDTQYF. The J gene is TRBJ2-3, the V gene TRBV20-1; 7 bases map to TRBD2. The CDR3 totals 16 residues. V trimming: 0 bases; J trimming: 1 base; junction bases outside the gene matches: 7. Germline CDR1 DFQATT, CDR2 SNEGSKA (reference sequence).

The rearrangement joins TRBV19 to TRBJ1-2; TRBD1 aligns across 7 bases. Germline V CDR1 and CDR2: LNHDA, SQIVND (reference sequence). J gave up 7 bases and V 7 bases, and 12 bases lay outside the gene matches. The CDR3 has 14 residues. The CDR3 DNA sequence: TGTGCCAGTAACAAACTGGAGGGGGCTGGTGGCTACACCTTC. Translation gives CASNKLEGAGGYTF.

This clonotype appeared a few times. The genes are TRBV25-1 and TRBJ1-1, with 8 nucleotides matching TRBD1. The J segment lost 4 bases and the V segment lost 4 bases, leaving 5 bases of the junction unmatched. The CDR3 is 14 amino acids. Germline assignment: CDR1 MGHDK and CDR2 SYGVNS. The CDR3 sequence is CASSGTRGPTEAFF. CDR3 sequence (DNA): TGTGCCAGCAGTGGGACCAGGGGGCCCACTGAAGCTTTCTTT.

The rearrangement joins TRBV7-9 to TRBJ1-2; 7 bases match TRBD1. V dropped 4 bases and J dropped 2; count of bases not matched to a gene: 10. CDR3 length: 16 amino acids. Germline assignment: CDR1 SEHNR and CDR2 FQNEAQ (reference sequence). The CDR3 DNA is TGTGCCAGCAGCTCTGAAGGACAGGTTTTGAACTATGGCTACACCTTC. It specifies CASSSEGQVLNYGYTF.

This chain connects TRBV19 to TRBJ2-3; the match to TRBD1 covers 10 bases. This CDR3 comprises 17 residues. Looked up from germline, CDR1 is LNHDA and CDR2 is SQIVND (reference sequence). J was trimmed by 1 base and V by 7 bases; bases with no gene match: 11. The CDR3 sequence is CASTAGTGAEGTDTQYF. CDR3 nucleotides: TGTGCCAGTACCGCCGGGACAGGGGCTGAAGGCACAGATACGCAGTATTTT.

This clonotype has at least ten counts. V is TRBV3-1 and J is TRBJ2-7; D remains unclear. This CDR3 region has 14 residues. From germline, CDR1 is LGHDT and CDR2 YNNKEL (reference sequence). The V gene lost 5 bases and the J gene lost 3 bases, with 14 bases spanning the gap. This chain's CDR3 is CASSDRSLIYEQYF. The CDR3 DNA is TGTGCCAGCAGCGATCGGTCCTTAATCTACGAGCAGTACTTC.

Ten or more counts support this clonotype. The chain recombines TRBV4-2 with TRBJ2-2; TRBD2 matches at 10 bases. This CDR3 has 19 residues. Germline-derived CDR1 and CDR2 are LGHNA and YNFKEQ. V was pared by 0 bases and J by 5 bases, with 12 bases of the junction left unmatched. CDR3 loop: CASSQDYQPSGRLTGELFF. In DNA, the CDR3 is TGTGCCAGCAGCCAAGATTACCAGCCTAGCGGGAGACTTACCGGGGAGCTGTTTTTT.

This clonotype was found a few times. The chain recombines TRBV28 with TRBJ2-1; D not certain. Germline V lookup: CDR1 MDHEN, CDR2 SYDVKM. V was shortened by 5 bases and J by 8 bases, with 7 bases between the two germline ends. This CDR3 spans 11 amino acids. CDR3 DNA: TGTGCCAGCAGTATCAACTATGAGCAGTTCTTC. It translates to CASSINYEQFF.

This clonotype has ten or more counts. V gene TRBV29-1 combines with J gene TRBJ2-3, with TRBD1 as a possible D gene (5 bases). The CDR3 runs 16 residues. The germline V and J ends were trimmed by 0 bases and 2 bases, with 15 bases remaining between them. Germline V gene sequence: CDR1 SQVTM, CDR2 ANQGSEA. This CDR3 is CSVEDRLTATTDTQYF. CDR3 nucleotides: TGCAGCGTTGAAGATCGCTTGACAGCCACCACAGATACGCAGTATTTT.

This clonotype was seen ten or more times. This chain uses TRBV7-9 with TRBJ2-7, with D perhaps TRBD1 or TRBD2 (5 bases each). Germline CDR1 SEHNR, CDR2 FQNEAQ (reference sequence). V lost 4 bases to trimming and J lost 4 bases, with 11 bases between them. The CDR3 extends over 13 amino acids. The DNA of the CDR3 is TGTGCCAGCAGCTCCCCGTGGGGGTACGAGCAGTACTTC. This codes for CASSSPWGYEQYF.

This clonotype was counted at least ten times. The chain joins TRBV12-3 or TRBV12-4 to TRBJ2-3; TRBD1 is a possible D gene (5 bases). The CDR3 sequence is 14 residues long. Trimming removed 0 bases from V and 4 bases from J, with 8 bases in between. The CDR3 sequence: CASSLAQGADTQYF. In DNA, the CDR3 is TGTGCCAGCAGTTTAGCGCAAGGGGCAGATACGCAGTATTTT.

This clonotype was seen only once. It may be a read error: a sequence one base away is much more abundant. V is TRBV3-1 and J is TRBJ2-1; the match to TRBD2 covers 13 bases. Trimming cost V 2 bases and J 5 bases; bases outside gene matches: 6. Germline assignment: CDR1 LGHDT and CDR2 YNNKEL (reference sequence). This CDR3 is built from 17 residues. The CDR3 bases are TGTGCCAGCAGCCAATATCCGGGACTAGCGGGAAACAATGAGCAGTTCTTC. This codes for CASSQYPGLAGNNEQFF.

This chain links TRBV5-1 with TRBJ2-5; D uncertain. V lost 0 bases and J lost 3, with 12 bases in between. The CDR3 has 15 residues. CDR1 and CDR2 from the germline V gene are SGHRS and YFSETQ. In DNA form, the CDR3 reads TGCGCCAGCAGCTTGGAAGGTCTGAGTAAAGAGACCCAGTACTTC. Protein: CASSLEGLSKETQYF.

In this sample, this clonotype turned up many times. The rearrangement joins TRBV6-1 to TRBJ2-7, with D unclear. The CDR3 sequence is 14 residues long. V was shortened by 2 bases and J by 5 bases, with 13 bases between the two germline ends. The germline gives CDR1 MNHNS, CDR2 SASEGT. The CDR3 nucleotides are TGTGCCAGCAGTGAAATGGTGGGCAGCCACGAGCAGTACTTC. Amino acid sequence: CASSEMVGSHEQYF.

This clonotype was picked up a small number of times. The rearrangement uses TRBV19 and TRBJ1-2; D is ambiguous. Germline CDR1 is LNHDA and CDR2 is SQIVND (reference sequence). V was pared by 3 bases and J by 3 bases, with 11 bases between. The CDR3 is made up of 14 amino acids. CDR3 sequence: CASSIRTRDYGYTF. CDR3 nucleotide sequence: TGTGCCAGTAGTATCCGGACTAGGGACTATGGCTACACCTTC.

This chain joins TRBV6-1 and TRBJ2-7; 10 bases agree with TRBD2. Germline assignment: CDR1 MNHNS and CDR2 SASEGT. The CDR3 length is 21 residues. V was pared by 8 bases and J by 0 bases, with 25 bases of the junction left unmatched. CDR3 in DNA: TGTGCCAGCGGTCCTGCAAGACAGGTTTTACTAGCGGGGCCGGCCTCCTACGAGCAGTACTTC. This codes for CASGPARQVLLAGPASYEQYF.

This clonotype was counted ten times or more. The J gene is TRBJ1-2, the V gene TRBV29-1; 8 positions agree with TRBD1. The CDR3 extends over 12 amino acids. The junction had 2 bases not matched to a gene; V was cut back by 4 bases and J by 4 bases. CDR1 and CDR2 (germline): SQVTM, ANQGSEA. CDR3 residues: CSVGQGSYGYTF. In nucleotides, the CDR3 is TGCAGCGTTGGACAGGGGAGCTATGGCTACACCTTC.

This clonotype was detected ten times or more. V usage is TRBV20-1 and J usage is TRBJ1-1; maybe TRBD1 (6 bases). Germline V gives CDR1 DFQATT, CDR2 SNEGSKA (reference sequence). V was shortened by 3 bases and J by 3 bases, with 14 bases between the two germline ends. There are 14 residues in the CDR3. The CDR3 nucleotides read TGCAGTGCTAGTGAGGGGGGTAGGTACACTGAAGCTTTCTTT. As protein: CSASEGGRYTEAFF.

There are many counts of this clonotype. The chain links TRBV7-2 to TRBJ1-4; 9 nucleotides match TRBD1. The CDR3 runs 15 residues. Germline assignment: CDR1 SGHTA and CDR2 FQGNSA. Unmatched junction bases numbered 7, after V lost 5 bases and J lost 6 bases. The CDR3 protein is CASSTPGQGDEKLFF. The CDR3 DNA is TGTGCCAGCAGCACGCCGGGACAGGGAGATGAAAAACTGTTTTTT.

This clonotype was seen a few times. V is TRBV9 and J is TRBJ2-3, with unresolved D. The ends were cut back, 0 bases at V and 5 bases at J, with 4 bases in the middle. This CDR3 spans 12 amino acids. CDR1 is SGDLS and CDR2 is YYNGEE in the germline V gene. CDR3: CASSVDGDTQYF. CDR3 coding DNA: TGTGCCAGCAGCGTAGATGGAGATACGCAGTATTTT.